The source of this T cell receptor beta chain is a study of T cell responses to AZD1222 COVID-19 vaccine. Study results and caveats: Compared with day 0, the breadth and depth of the Spike-specific TCR repertoire rose significantly after two doses of AZD1222.

Whether given at about 4 or about 12 weeks, second doses were pooled. As to this clone: Antigen unknown.

Sequenced by immunoSEQ multiplex PCR; TCRdb stores in-frame clones only, minus some. Of around 99,000 clones listed, around 92% are singletons. The CDR3 loop spans 13 amino acids. Germline loops: CDR1 MNHEY, CDR2 SVGAGI. With 7 bases removed from V and 3 bases from J, the gap between germline ends came to 12 bases. The material sequenced was peripheral blood, taken 28 days after the second AZD1222 dose. The chain has TRBV6-5 and TRBJ1-1; D is unclear. The receptor was derived from an adult who received the AZD1222 COVID-19 vaccine. For the CDR3, the DNA is TGTGCCAGCACCTACGGATCCTACACTGAAGCTTTCTTT. Residues: CASTYGSYTEAFF.